Below, 28 T cell receptor beta chains from the same sample are listed, as sequenced in a study of cytomegalovirus exposure and HLA in healthy donors. Vbeta (60) and Jbeta (13) primers were used in the PCR. This table comes from immunoSEQ multiplex PCR, and its TCRdb copy is limited to in-frame clones, with some not included. The table includes about 150,000 clones, roughly four fifths detected once. Sequencing was performed on PBMCs. These receptors were collected from a young man in good health and CMV-seropositive.

V usage is TRBV29-1 and J usage is TRBJ2-7; 11 nucleotides agree with TRBD1. CDR1 and CDR2 from the germline V gene are SQVTM and ANQGSEA. CDR3 length equals 14 residues. J was trimmed by 3 bases and V by 6 bases; bases with no gene match: 7. The CDR3 region has the DNA TGCAGCGTGGGCCTGGGGACAGGGGGCTACGAGCAGTACTTC. This encodes CSVGLGTGGYEQYF.

This chain connects TRBV2 to TRBJ1-6; tentatively, D is TRBD1 (5 bases). The CDR3 contains 16 residues. V shed 0 bases and J shed 10 bases, with 16 bases lying between them. Germline CDR1 is SNHLY and CDR2 is FYNNEI. The DNA for the CDR3 is TGTGCCAGCAGTGAAGCGCCGCAGGGAGGTCGGTCACCCCTCCACTTT. It codes for CASSEAPQGGRSPLHF.

The genes are TRBV2 and TRBJ2-2; D may be TRBD2 (6 bases). This CDR3 has 15 amino acids. Trimming stripped 6 bases from V and 6 bases from J, with 17 bases between. The V gene's germline CDR1 is SNHLY and CDR2 FYNNEI. CDR3 DNA: TGTGCCAGCAGCCTCACTATAGCGGTAGCCGGGGAGCTGTTTTTT. Translation gives CASSLTIAVAGELFF.

The gene calls are TRBV6-6 and TRBJ1-5, with 9 bases matching TRBD1. The CDR3 contains 16 residues. Trimming at V came to 6 bases and at J to 5 bases, leaving 11 bases not matched to a gene. The V gene's germline CDR1 is MNHNY and CDR2 SVGAGI (reference sequence). As DNA, the CDR3 is TGTGCCAGCAGGCCTTCCGGGGACAGGGTCGATCAGCCCCAGCATTTT. Translation: CASRPSGDRVDQPQHF.

The chain recombines TRBV7-2 with TRBJ2-2; 9 bases are shared with TRBD2. The CDR3 is made up of 16 amino acids. V shed 2 bases and J 2 bases; nucleotides not matched to a gene: 3. Germline CDR1 reads SGHTA; CDR2 reads FQGNSA. For the CDR3, the DNA is TGTGCCAGCAGCTTAAAAGCGGGAGGAAACACCGGGGAGCTGTTTTTT. It yields the protein CASSLKAGGNTGELFF.

Here the CDR3 reads CASSGLTVNTEAFF. The CDR3 DNA reads TGTGCCAGCAGCGGATTGACAGTGAACACTGAAGCTTTCTTT. V and J are TRBV9 and TRBJ1-1; tentatively, D is TRBD1 (5 bases). Trimming took off 3 bases at V and 0 bases at J, with 9 bases between the two ends. Germline CDR1 is SGDLS and CDR2 is YYNGEE. The CDR3 loop spans 14 amino acids.

V is TRBV2 and J is TRBJ1-4, with D hard to call. The CDR3 sequence is 12 residues long. Trimming shortened V by 7 bases and J by 8 bases, and 11 bases separated the two germline ends. CDR1 and CDR2 from the germline V gene are SNHLY and FYNNEI. CDR3 amino acids: CASNRVGEKLFF. The CDR3 DNA follows: TGTGCCAGCAACCGGGTTGGAGAAAAACTGTTTTTT.

The chain recombines TRBV21-1 with TRBJ2-4; TRBD1, as called in the table, went unchecked against the DNA. TRBV21-1 is a documented pseudogene. This CDR3 comprises 11 residues. The CDR3 loop is CASSWATIQYF. The CDR3 region has the DNA TGTGCCAGCAGTTGGGCTACCATTCAGTACTTC.

To note about this clone: At one boundary the junction diverges from the germline segment, which might be a read error. The chain joins TRBV4-2 to TRBJ2-6; 7 nucleotides align to TRBD1. This CDR3 has 18 residues. The germline gives CDR1 LGHNA, CDR2 YNFKEQ. DNA for the CDR3: TGTGCCAGCAGCCAAAACAGACAGGGAAGCTCTGGGGCTAACGTCCTGACTTTC. Protein product: CASSQNRQGSSGANVLTF.

This clone has a handful of counts. The chain links TRBV19 to TRBJ2-7; 10 bases map to TRBD1. The germline CDR1 and CDR2 sequences are LNHDA and SQIVND (reference sequence). The length of the CDR3 is 16 residues. The ends lost 5 bases at V and 0 bases at J; junction bases unmatched: 7. CDR3 region: CASSGGQGRSSYEQYF. In DNA, the CDR3 is TGTGCCAGTAGTGGGGGACAGGGGAGGAGCTCCTACGAGCAGTACTTC.

V and J are TRBV6-5 and TRBJ2-7; D ambiguous. The germline V gene encodes CDR1 MNHEY and CDR2 SVGAGI. Trimming stripped 8 bases from V and 1 base from J, with 15 bases between. This CDR3 is built from 14 residues. In DNA form, the CDR3 reads TGTGCCAGCTTTTCGCGGAGAAGATCCTACGAGCAGTACTTC. Protein product: CASFSRRRSYEQYF.

The chain combines TRBV6-6 with TRBJ1-4, with D tentatively TRBD1 (5 bases). Trimming left V 4 bases short and J 8 bases short, with 17 bases between. CDR1 MNHNY and CDR2 SVGAGI come from the germline V gene (reference sequence). CDR3 size: 15 residues. CDR3 coding DNA: TGTGCCAGCAGTTTGGGCGGGGCCGCGAACGAAAAACTGTTTTTT. Translating it yields CASSLGGAANEKLFF.

There are a few counts of this clone. The chain couples TRBV5-1 to TRBJ2-4, with 9 bases lining up with TRBD2. The ends lost 0 bases at V and 0 bases at J; junction bases unmatched: 4. Per germline, CDR1 SGHRS and CDR2 YFSETQ. The CDR3 is 17 amino acids. CDR3 region: CASSLVAGAAAKNIQYF. The CDR3 DNA reads as TGCGCCAGCAGCTTGGTAGCGGGAGCTGCAGCCAAAAACATTCAGTACTTC.

The CDR3 DNA follows: TGTGCCAGCAGTGCCTACCAACAGGGGCGCAGAAACACCATATATTTT. The encoded protein is CASSAYQQGRRNTIYF. The chain is built from TRBV27 and TRBJ1-3; 7 bases fit TRBD1. The CDR3 length is 16 residues. V was pared by 5 bases and J by 5 bases, with 12 bases of the junction left unmatched. Germline V gene data show CDR1 as MNHEY and CDR2 as SMNVEV (reference sequence).

This chain connects TRBV10-1 to TRBJ2-2; 10 bases map to TRBD1. Germline V lookup: CDR1 WNHNN, CDR2 SYGVQD (reference sequence). The length of the CDR3 is 17 residues. Trimming removed 2 bases from V and 3 bases from J; junction bases left unmatched: 6. The CDR3 spells CASSEGDRGAYTGELFF. In DNA, the CDR3 is TGCGCCAGCAGTGAGGGGGACAGGGGAGCATACACCGGGGAGCTGTTTTTT.

V usage is TRBV2 and J usage is TRBJ2-7; 9 positions match TRBD1. V shed 7 bases, J shed 4 bases, and the junction held 5 bases outside the gene matches. The CDR3 is 13 residues long. Germline CDR1 and CDR2: SNHLY and FYNNEI. The CDR3 DNA reads TGTGCCAGCAACCGGGACAGGGCATACGAGCAGTACTTC. This translates into CASNRDRAYEQYF. Full variable domain (missing parts from reference TRBV2 and TRBJ2-7): EPEVTQTPSHQVTQMGQEVILRCVPISNHLYFYWYRQILGQKVEFLVSFYNNEISEKSEIFDDQFSVERPDGSNFTLKIRSTKLEDSAMYFCASNRDRAYEQYFGPGTRLTVT.

V usage is TRBV9 and J usage is TRBJ1-5, with D hard to call. This CDR3 has 14 residues. From germline, CDR1 is SGDLS and CDR2 YYNGEE. V dropped 4 bases and J dropped 3 bases, with 11 bases sitting between them. CDR3 nucleotide sequence: TGTGCCAGCAGCCCCAATGCGGTCAATCAGCCCCAGCATTTT. Its protein product is CASSPNAVNQPQHF.

This sequence joins TRBV7-9 and TRBJ2-5, with TRBD1 matching 7 bases. This CDR3 is built from 17 residues. Trimming removed 0 bases from V and 1 base from J; junction bases left unmatched: 8. Germline CDR1 reads SEHNR; CDR2 reads FQNEAQ (reference sequence). CDR3 bases: TGTGCCAGCAGCTTAGCGCTCGGGTGGACAGGCCAAGAGACCCAGTACTTC. Its protein is CASSLALGWTGQETQYF.

The V and J genes are TRBV27 and TRBJ1-5; no reliable D call. Trimming stripped 4 bases from V and 6 bases from J, with 16 bases between. This CDR3 contains 15 residues. The germline V gene has CDR1 MNHEY and CDR2 SMNVEV (reference sequence). The CDR3 DNA reads as TGTGCCAGCAGTTCCCTCACCCCTCGGGTTCAGCCCCAGCATTTT. Its protein is CASSSLTPRVQPQHF.

V is TRBV19 and J is TRBJ2-1; D is possibly TRBD2 (6 bases). The CDR3 spans 15 residues. The V end lost 4 bases, the J end lost 6 bases, and 16 bases lay between the germline ends. Germline CDR1 reads LNHDA; CDR2 reads SQIVND (reference sequence). The CDR3 nucleotides are TGTGCCAGTAGTAGGGTATCGTCCGGGGGCAATGAGCAGTTCTTC. It yields the protein CASSRVSSGGNEQFF.

This chain joins TRBV30 and TRBJ1-2; TRBD1 might be the D (5 bases). This CDR3 comprises 15 residues. Germline CDR1 GTSNPN, CDR2 SVGIG (reference sequence). Trimming pared 3 bases from V and 6 bases from J, leaving 20 bases between. CDR3 DNA sequence: TGTGCCTGGAGGGCCCGGAGGGGCCGGGGGGATGGCTACACCTTC. Protein: CAWRARRGRGDGYTF.

The chain couples TRBV18 to TRBJ2-7; 10 nucleotides agree with TRBD2. There are 18 residues in the CDR3. The trim removed 1 base at V and 0 bases at J, leaving 9 bases unmatched. Germline CDR1 KGHSH, CDR2 LQKENI. The CDR3 loop is CASSPQGSGGPSSYEQYF. CDR3 DNA sequence: TGTGCCAGCTCACCACAGGGTAGCGGGGGGCCGAGCTCCTACGAGCAGTACTTC. Variable domain in full (rest from reference TRBV18 and TRBJ2-7): NAGVMQNPRHLVRRRGQEARLRCSPMKGHSHVYWYRQLPEEGLKFMVYLQKENIIDESGMPKERFSAEFPKEGPSILRIQQVVRGDSAAYFCASSPQGSGGPSSYEQYFGPGTRLTVT.

The chain carries TRBV5-6 and TRBJ2-5; 10 bases map to TRBD1. The V segment lost 4 bases and the J segment 5 bases; nucleotides outside the gene matches: 5. Germline assignment: CDR1 SGHDT and CDR2 YYEEEE. This CDR3 spans 14 amino acids. CDR3 sequence (DNA): TGTGCCAGCAGCCGGGACAGGGGAGGGGAGACCCAGTACTTC. Its translation: CASSRDRGGETQYF. Combining the CDR3 with reference TRBV5-6 and TRBJ2-5 gives the whole variable domain DAGVTQSPTHLIKTRGQQVTLRCSPKSGHDTVSWYQQALGQGPQFIFQYYEEEERQRGNFPDRFSGHQFPNYSSELNVNALLLGDSALYLCASSRDRGGETQYFGPGTRLLVL.

This chain uses TRBV7-9 with TRBJ1-5; 7 nucleotides agree with TRBD1. The V segment lost 5 bases and the J segment 4 bases; nucleotides outside the gene matches: 8. The V gene's germline CDR1 is SEHNR and CDR2 FQNEAQ (reference sequence). CDR3 size: 15 residues. The CDR3 DNA follows: TGTGCCAGCAGCCCGGGACAGTCATTTAATCAGCCCCAGCATTTT. Translated: CASSPGQSFNQPQHF.

The table lists this clone with a count of one. V is TRBV7-8 and J is TRBJ1-1; 9 nucleotides agree with TRBD1. Germline-derived CDR1 and CDR2 are SGHVS and FQNEAQ. V lost 5 bases to trimming and J lost 3 bases; unmatched junction nucleotides: 13. This CDR3 is 17 amino acids long. CDR3 sequence reads: CASSPRGTGWAYTEAFF. The DNA of the CDR3 is TGTGCCAGCAGCCCGCGAGGGACAGGGTGGGCGTACACTGAAGCTTTCTTT.

V gene TRBV4-1 combines with J gene TRBJ1-4; 9 nucleotides agree with TRBD1. V lost 0 bases, J lost 6 bases, and 5 bases stayed unmatched. There are 16 residues in the CDR3. Germline V gene sequence: CDR1 MGHRA, CDR2 YSYEKL. The CDR3 sequence is CASSQESGQGYEKLFF. CDR3 DNA sequence: TGCGCCAGCAGCCAAGAATCGGGACAGGGTTATGAAAAACTGTTTTTT.

The J gene is TRBJ2-6, the V gene TRBV5-1; D unclear. Germline loops: CDR1 SGHRS, CDR2 YFSETQ. V was pared by 2 bases and J by 2 bases, with 8 bases between. The CDR3 has 15 amino acids. CDR3 nucleotide sequence: TGCGCCAGCAGCTTACAGTTAGCTGGGGCCAACGTCCTGACTTTC. Its protein product is CASSLQLAGANVLTF. Using reference TRBV5-1 and TRBJ2-6 for the parts outside the CDR3, the full variable domain is KAGVTQTPRYLIKTRGQQVTLSCSPISGHRSVSWYQQTPGQGLQFLFEYFSETQRNKGNFPGRFSGRQFSNSRSEMNVSTLELGDSALYLCASSLQLAGANVLTFGAGSRLTVL.

The V gene is TRBV7-2, the J gene TRBJ2-5, with 9 bases lining up with TRBD1. J was trimmed by 2 bases and V by 5 bases; bases with no gene match: 9. The CDR3 runs 16 residues. Germline lookup yields CDR1 SGHTA and CDR2 FQGNSA. CDR3 coding DNA: TGTGCCAGCAGCAGAAAACAGGGGGCGCGACAAGAGACCCAGTACTTC. This gives the protein CASSRKQGARQETQYF.